Sequencing of this T cell receptor beta chain was carried out in a study of CD8 T cell repertoires and HIV-1 epitope variants. The wider study: Controls were a CMV, EBV and flu pool, Ebola AY9, and no peptide.

Libraries were prepared by immunoSEQ multiplex PCR; TCRdb keeps only in-frame clonotypes and omits some of them. The data hold approximately 3,100 clones, with approximately 71% observed a single time. With regard to this clone: Its antigen remains unknown.

This CDR3 region has 18 residues. V lost 7 bases to trimming and J lost 0 bases; unmatched junction nucleotides: 10. Germline V gives CDR1 SGHVS, CDR2 FQNEAQ. Study-wide findings and caveats: Nef KF9 drew four or five clonotypes and HW9 one, without TAALDMSHF responses.

The chain carries TRBV7-8 and TRBJ1-3, with 12 bases aligning to TRBD1. What was sequenced was cultured CD8+ T cells derived from PBMCs. This sequence originates from a male donor with HIV. CDR3 coding DNA: TGTGCCAGCACCCGGGACAGGGGGCTAGGTCGCTCTGGAAACACCATATATTTT. Amino acids: CASTRDRGLGRSGNTIYF.